This record concerns one T cell receptor beta chain sequence. Its target is unknown. A much larger clone differs from this one at a single base, so this may be a read error. This CDR3 is 15 amino acids long. With V trimmed by 5 bases and J by 9 bases, 10 bases remained unmatched. Germline V CDR1 and CDR2: SGHVS, FQNEAQ. For repertoire sequencing, the TCR beta CDR3 regions were amplified from RNA transcripts. First-round RT-PCR with HTBI primers preceded a second-round multiplex PCR. TCRdb analysed the multiplex PCR reads with MiXCR anew, one entry per CDR3 protein. In the table there are hundreds of thousands of distinct CDR3 sequences, 20% to 25% of which are singletons. This entry comes from a study of Graves' ophthalmopathy and Graves' hyperthyroidism. Study results and limitations: The model's prediction of ophthalmopathy progression had roughly 68% sensitivity and around 77% specificity.

Uncontrolled infections, pregnancy, lactation or other autoimmune diseases led to patient exclusion. The sequenced material came from peripheral blood. V is TRBV7-8 and J is TRBJ2-5, with 12 bases that match TRBD2. The origin of this receptor is a woman between 18 and 29 years old with stable Graves' hyperthyroidism. Some clones in this sample may be carry-over from other donors' samples. The CDR3 bases are TGTGCCAGCAGCGCCGGGACTAGCGGGCGGGAGGCCCAGTACTTC. Translated, it gives CASSAGTSGREAQYF.